Here is one TCR beta chain with its context. The antigen is unknown. PCR employed 60 Vbeta and 13 Jbeta primers. This table comes from immunoSEQ multiplex PCR, and its TCRdb copy is limited to in-frame clones, with some not included. The sample contains roughly 190,000 clones, roughly four fifths of which appear only once. The data were taken from a study of cytomegalovirus exposure and HLA in healthy donors. Study-wide results and caveats: The Asian-associated ancestry cluster reportedly had fewer N-insertions than the roughly 700-donor mean in a later analysis. The study flagged 150 to 200 TCR beta chains as cytomegalovirus-associated. The authors later found HLA-associated TCR beta chains more clonally expanded than equally common others.

In germline, CDR1 is MDHEN, CDR2 SYDVKM. V was pared by 5 bases and J by 3 bases, with 13 bases between. The CDR3 has 14 amino acids. The chain is built from TRBV28 and TRBJ1-2; D is unresolved. The TCR comes from a woman aged 18-30 years in good health and CMV-seronegative. The source material was PBMCs. CDR3 coding DNA: TGTGCCAGCAGTGGGGTGGAGGGCCACTATGGCTACACCTTC. It specifies CASSGVEGHYGYTF.